The rows below give T cell receptor beta chains drawn from one sample of a study of CD8+CD57+ T cells in acquired aplastic anemia. Each CDR3 protein gets one entry after TCRdb re-called the reads with MiXCR. The table records roughly 81,000 distinct CDR3 sequences, roughly half of them present only once. Material: sorted CD4+, CD8+, or CD8+CD57+ T cells (not recorded which) from PBMCs. These receptor sequences come from a human donor in good health, serving as a control. CDR3s include the opening cysteine and the closing phenylalanine or tryptophan. The D gene is left open where the match is weak. A clone size is listed for some rows: how often the clone was seen (once, few, many), or a class if it is expanded.

size: .
J: TRBJ2-1
V: TRBV7-9
D: .
CDR3: CASSLGNEQSF
DNA: TGTGCCAGCAGCCTCGGGAATGAGCAGTCCTTC

size: .
J: TRBJ2-1
V: TRBV4-3
D: .
CDR3: CASSQVGLAEDNEQFF
DNA: TGCGCCAGCAGCCAAGTGGGGTTAGCGGAGGACAATGAGCAGTTCTTC

size: .
J: TRBJ1-6
V: TRBV2
D: .
CDR3: CASSARRQNDNSPLHF
DNA: TGTGCCAGCAGTGCTCGACGACAGAATGATAATTCACCCCTCCACTTT

size: .
J: TRBJ2-7
V: TRBV3-1
D: TRBD1
CDR3: CASSQFWDRQDEQYF
DNA: TGTGCCAGCAGCCAATTCTGGGACAGGCAGGACGAGCAGTACTTC

size: .
J: TRBJ1-1
V: TRBV5-1
D: .
CDR3: CASTWTGNTEAFF
DNA: TGCGCCAGCACATGGACGGGGAACACTGAAGCTTTCTTT

size: .
J: TRBJ2-7
V: TRBV25-1
D: .
CDR3: CASSIRYEQYF
DNA: TGTGCCAGCAGTATAAGGTACGAGCAGTACTTC

size: many
J: TRBJ2-1
V: TRBV2
D: TRBD2
CDR3: CASSELLAGGRNEQFF
DNA: TGTGCCAGCAGTGAACTGTTAGCGGGAGGCAGGAATGAGCAGTTCTTC

size: .
J: TRBJ2-7
V: TRBV29-1
D: .
CDR3: CSVRQVTYEQYF
DNA: TGCAGCGTCAGACAGGTTACCTACGAGCAGTACTTC

size: many
J: TRBJ2-3
V: TRBV25-1
D: TRBD2
CDR3: CAWSLAGATDTQYF
DNA: TGTGCCTGGAGTCTAGCGGGAGCGACAGATACGCAGTATTTT

size: many
J: TRBJ2-7
V: TRBV19
D: TRBD1
CDR3: CASSPGQGPYEQYF
DNA: TGTGCCAGTAGTCCAGGACAGGGGCCCTACGAGCAGTACTTC

size: few
J: TRBJ1-5
V: TRBV27
D: TRBD1
CDR3: CASSPPGQGNQPQHF
DNA: TGTGCCAGCAGTCCCCCGGGACAGGGGAATCAGCCCCAGCATTTT

size: many
J: TRBJ1-1
V: TRBV9
D: .
CDR3: CASSVDRGYTEAFF
DNA: TGTGCCAGCAGCGTAGATCGGGGTTACACTGAAGCTTTCTTT

size: .
J: TRBJ2-5
V: TRBV7-3
D: .
CDR3: CASSLNWKETQYF
DNA: TGTGCCAGCAGCTTAAACTGGAAAGAGACCCAGTACTTC

size: .
J: TRBJ2-3
V: TRBV15
D: .
CDR3: CATSSITSGELDTQYF
DNA: TGTGCCACCAGCAGTATAACATCAGGGGAGCTAGATACGCAGTATTTT

size: many
J: TRBJ2-5
V: TRBV7-8
D: TRBD2
CDR3: CASRRLAGAGAQYF
DNA: TGTGCCAGCCGACGACTAGCGGGTGCTGGGGCCCAGTACTTC

size: .
J: TRBJ1-4
V: TRBV12-3/TRBV12-4
D: TRBD1
CDR3: CASRRGQGDEKLFF
DNA: TGTGCCAGCAGACGAGGACAGGGGGATGAAAAACTGTTTTTT

size: .
J: TRBJ2-1
V: TRBV11-2
D: .
CDR3: CASSPRVSPKSVYNEQFF
DNA: TGTGCCAGCAGCCCGAGGGTGTCTCCGAAGTCGGTCTACAATGAGCAGTTCTTC

size: many
J: TRBJ1-6
V: TRBV4-1
D: TRBD1
CDR3: CASSQRDRSNSPLHF
DNA: TGCGCCAGCAGCCAGCGGGACAGAAGCAATTCACCCCTCCACTTT

size: many
J: TRBJ1-2
V: TRBV6-5
D: .
CDR3: CASSYSRWQGYGYTF
DNA: TGTGCCAGCAGTTACTCGAGGTGGCAGGGCTATGGCTACACCTTC

size: .
J: TRBJ1-4
V: TRBV2
D: .
CDR3: CASRGVEKLFF
DNA: TGTGCCAGCCGGGGCGTTGAAAAACTGTTTTTT

size: many
J: TRBJ2-7
V: TRBV7-9
D: .
CDR3: CASSLAGSDYEQYF
DNA: TGTGCCAGCAGCTTAGCAGGGAGTGACTACGAGCAGTACTTC

size: many
J: TRBJ2-7
V: TRBV7-2
D: .
CDR3: CASSLATEWEEQYF
DNA: TGTGCCAGCAGCTTAGCAACGGAATGGGAGGAGCAGTACTTC

size: .
J: TRBJ1-5
V: TRBV19
D: .
CDR3: CASSIESAQHF
DNA: TGTGCCAGTAGTATCGAGTCGGCCCAGCATTTT

size: .
J: TRBJ1-1
V: TRBV25-1
D: .
CDR3: CASSEPIRNTEAFF
DNA: TGTGCCAGCAGTGAGCCTATCAGAAACACTGAAGCTTTCTTT

size: many
J: TRBJ1-4
V: TRBV15
D: .
CDR3: CATSRDFREGEKLFF
DNA: TGTGCCACCAGCAGAGATTTCAGGGAGGGTGAAAAACTGTTTTTT

size: many
J: TRBJ2-6
V: TRBV2
D: .
CDR3: CASSGGTIASGANVLTF
DNA: TGTGCCAGCAGTGGTGGGACCATAGCCTCTGGGGCCAACGTCCTGACTTTC

size: many
J: TRBJ2-1
V: TRBV29-1
D: .
CDR3: CSVAGSEQFF
DNA: TGCAGCGTTGCGGGGAGTGAGCAGTTCTTC

size: many
J: TRBJ1-1
V: TRBV4-2
D: TRBD1
CDR3: CASSQDWGQSEAFF
DNA: TGTGCCAGCAGCCAAGATTGGGGACAGTCGGAAGCTTTCTTT

size: .
J: TRBJ2-3
V: TRBV7-6
D: .
CDR3: CASSLKVVWRGDSTDTQYF
DNA: TGTGCCAGCAGCTTGAAGGTGGTATGGCGGGGCGATTCCACAGATACGCAGTATTTT

size: .
J: TRBJ1-2
V: TRBV10-2
D: .
CDR3: CASRPDTNYGYTF
DNA: TGCGCCAGCAGACCCGATACTAACTATGGCTACACCTTC

size: .
J: TRBJ1-6
V: TRBV28
D: TRBD1
CDR3: CASSSTGDNSPLHF
DNA: TGTGCCAGCAGTTCTACAGGGGATAATTCACCCCTCCACTTT

size: many
J: TRBJ1-2
V: TRBV9
D: .
CDR3: CASSAGGGLVANYGYTF
DNA: TGTGCCAGCAGCGCTGGGGGGGGATTAGTAGCGAACTATGGCTACACCTTC

size: few
J: TRBJ1-5
V: TRBV19
D: .
CDR3: CASPYGFIYSNQPQHF
DNA: TGTGCCAGCCCATACGGGTTTATATACAGCAATCAGCCCCAGCATTTT

size: many
J: TRBJ1-1
V: TRBV2
D: .
CDR3: CASRGTGRGAEAFF
DNA: TGTGCCAGCAGGGGAACAGGGAGAGGCGCTGAAGCTTTCTTT

size: .
J: TRBJ2-7
V: TRBV2
D: .
CDR3: CATATREDASYEQYF
DNA: TGTGCCACCGCCACCAGGGAGGACGCCTCCTACGAGCAGTACTTC

size: .
J: TRBJ1-5
V: TRBV10-3
D: .
CDR3: CAISESWVQPQHF
DNA: TGTGCCATCAGTGAGTCGTGGGTTCAGCCCCAGCATTTT

size: .
J: TRBJ2-7
V: TRBV29-1
D: .
CDR3: CSVVVGAYEQYF
DNA: TGCAGCGTTGTTGTCGGTGCCTACGAGCAGTACTTC

size: few
J: TRBJ1-1
V: TRBV14
D: TRBD1
CDR3: CASSPNPRGIPNTEAFF
DNA: TGTGCCAGCAGCCCAAACCCCAGGGGGATCCCGAACACTGAAGCTTTCTTT

size: few
J: TRBJ2-3
V: TRBV25-1
D: TRBD2
CDR3: CAWSDSGEFTDTQYF
DNA: TGTGCCTGGAGTGACAGCGGGGAGTTCACAGATACGCAGTATTTT

size: many
J: TRBJ2-5
V: TRBV2
D: TRBD1
CDR3: CASSETGGIWETQYF
DNA: TGTGCCAGCAGTGAGACAGGGGGCATTTGGGAGACCCAGTACTTC